The present T cell receptor (beta chain) was sequenced within a study of blood T cell repertoires in COVID-19. Turning to the study itself: PBMCs, B-cell-depleted T cells, or T cells provided the cDNA or gDNA that made up the material.

Original processing notes: Quantification of nucleated cells was approximated via reference gene primer amplification. Clones were read by immunoSEQ multiplex PCR, and TCRdb kept only the in-frame ones, dropping some. That table is the source of V, J and clone size, and D and trimming were worked out from the DNA. The sample consists of 250,000 to 400,000 clones, roughly 90% of them appearing once. The CDR3 length is 13 residues. With V trimmed by 4 bases and J by 6 bases, 6 bases remained unmatched. Germline V lookup: CDR1 GTSNPN, CDR2 SVGIG (reference sequence). The specimen sequenced was peripheral blood. This chain uses TRBV30 with TRBJ1-5; 7 nucleotides agree with TRBD1. The TCR originated in a woman aged 25-40 years with COVID-19, enrolled during active disease. DNA for the CDR3: TGTGCCTGGAACAGACAGGGCGGTCAGCCCCAGCATTTT. Residues: CAWNRQGGQPQHF. The whole variable domain, filled in from reference TRBV30 and TRBJ1-5, reads SQTIHQWPATLVQPVGSPLSLECTVEGTSNPNLYWYRQAAGRGLQLLFYSVGIGQISSEVPQNLSASRPQDRQFILSSKKLLLSDSGFYLCAWNRQGGQPQHFGDGTRLSIL.